A selection of T cell receptor beta chains follows, all from one sample in a study of CD8+ T cells in alopecia areata. Assay used: immunoSEQ multiplex PCR; TCRdb lists only in-frame clones, some missing. The sample has about 200,000 clones, 50% to 60% seen once. This sample comprised CD4+ T cells sorted from blood, obtained at week 4, from a patient treated with tofacitinib. The receptors here all came from a human donor with alopecia areata. The CDR3 runs from the conserved cysteine through the conserved F or W. Each record gives: V gene, J gene, D gene, clone size, CDR3 protein, CDR3 DNA. A D gene is named only where the DNA matches it firmly. Where a row states a size, it is once, few, many or the class of an expanded clone; other rows omit it.

V: TRBV6-1; J: TRBJ1-2; D: .; size: .; CDR3: CASTSTHGYTF; DNA: TGTGCCAGCACGAGTACACATGGCTACACCTTC
V: TRBV2; J: TRBJ2-7; D: .; size: .; CDR3: CAILKSVSSYEQYF; DNA: TGTGCCATCCTAAAGTCCGTAAGCTCCTACGAGCAGTACTTC
V: TRBV30; J: TRBJ1-1; D: .; size: .; CDR3: CAWKQMNTEAFF; DNA: TGTGCCTGGAAACAGATGAACACTGAAGCTTTCTTT
V: TRBV7-2; J: TRBJ2-3; D: TRBD2; size: .; CDR3: CASSPTGLDYPTDTQYF; DNA: TGTGCCAGCAGCCCAACCGGACTAGATTACCCCACAGATACGCAGTATTTT
V: TRBV6-4; J: TRBJ2-3; D: TRBD2; size: .; CDR3: CASSDIAGGLDTQYF; DNA: TGTGCCAGCAGTGACATAGCGGGGGGTCTGGATACGCAGTATTTT
V: TRBV29-1; J: TRBJ2-1; D: .; size: few; CDR3: CSVGDSYNEQFF; DNA: TGCAGCGTTGGGGATTCTTACAATGAGCAGTTCTTC
V: TRBV27; J: TRBJ1-6; D: .; size: few; CDR3: CASSYRGRALHF; DNA: TGTGCCAGCAGTTATAGGGGTCGGGCCCTCCACTTT
V: TRBV6-1; J: TRBJ1-2; D: TRBD1; size: once; CDR3: CASSARDSGVGYGYTF; DNA: TGTGCCAGCAGTGCCCGGGACAGCGGTGTAGGCTATGGCTACACCTTC
V: TRBV30; J: TRBJ1-1; D: .; size: .; CDR3: CTGKGGGITEAFF; DNA: TGTACCGGGAAAGGGGGTGGTATAACTGAAGCTTTCTTT
V: TRBV30; J: TRBJ1-2; D: TRBD1; size: .; CDR3: CAWTEQGANGYTF; DNA: TGTGCCTGGACCGAACAGGGGGCAAATGGCTACACCTTC
V: TRBV5-1; J: TRBJ1-2; D: TRBD1; size: .; CDR3: CASSGSGTGGPYGYTF; DNA: TGCGCCAGCAGCGGTTCCGGGACAGGAGGGCCCTATGGCTACACCTTC
V: TRBV4-3; J: TRBJ1-6; D: .; size: .; CDR3: CASSQGNSPLHF; DNA: TGCGCCAGCAGCCAGGGGAATTCACCCCTCCACTTT
V: TRBV20-1; J: TRBJ2-5; D: .; size: .; CDR3: CSARQKTQYF; DNA: TGCAGTGCCAGGCAGAAGACCCAGTACTTC
V: TRBV30; J: TRBJ2-5; D: .; size: .; CDR3: CAWSVRGAGSGPQYF; DNA: TGTGCCTGGAGTGTACGGGGGGCCGGGTCGGGGCCCCAGTACTTC
V: TRBV7-9; J: TRBJ2-7; D: TRBD1; size: .; CDR3: CASSPTGGSEGEQYF; DNA: TGTGCCAGCAGCCCCACAGGGGGTTCCGAAGGGGAGCAGTACTTC
V: TRBV5-6; J: TRBJ1-2; D: TRBD1; size: .; CDR3: CASSHTGGTGYTF; DNA: TGTGCCAGCAGCCACACAGGGGGTACGGGCTACACCTTC
V: TRBV5-1; J: TRBJ2-3; D: .; size: .; CDR3: CASSLDSSTDTQYF; DNA: TGCGCCAGCAGCTTGGATTCTAGCACAGATACGCAGTATTTT
V: TRBV5-4; J: TRBJ2-7; D: TRBD1; size: .; CDR3: CASSQYYRGHEQYF; DNA: TGTGCCAGCAGCCAATATTACAGGGGCCACGAGCAGTACTTC
V: TRBV7-9; J: TRBJ2-5; D: TRBD2; size: .; CDR3: CASRILAGQETQYF; DNA: TGTGCCAGCAGGATACTAGCGGGTCAAGAGACCCAGTACTTC
V: TRBV5-1; J: TRBJ1-1; D: .; size: .; CDR3: CASSSEGLTANTEAFF; DNA: TGCGCCAGCAGCTCGGAAGGCCTGACGGCGAACACTGAAGCTTTCTTT
V: TRBV28; J: TRBJ1-2; D: TRBD1; size: .; CDR3: CASRLIPGQNYGYTF; DNA: TGTGCCAGCAGACTGATCCCGGGACAGAACTATGGCTACACCTTC
V: TRBV2; J: TRBJ2-7; D: .; size: .; CDR3: CASSPFYEQYF; DNA: TGTGCCAGCAGTCCATTCTACGAGCAGTACTTC
V: TRBV7-2; J: TRBJ2-4; D: .; size: .; CDR3: CASSPDTALAKNIQYF; DNA: TGTGCCAGCAGCCCAGACACGGCCTTAGCCAAAAACATTCAGTACTTC
V: TRBV2; J: TRBJ2-7; D: .; size: .; CDR3: CASRELYVNEQYF; DNA: TGTGCCAGCAGGGAGTTATACGTCAACGAGCAGTACTTC
V: TRBV6-5; J: TRBJ2-7; D: TRBD1; size: .; CDR3: CASSYPGQGYEQYF; DNA: TGTGCCAGCAGTTATCCTGGACAGGGGTACGAGCAGTACTTC
V: TRBV6-5; J: TRBJ2-5; D: TRBD1; size: .; CDR3: CASSTGAGETQYF; DNA: TGTGCCAGCAGCACAGGGGCAGGAGAGACCCAGTACTTC
V: TRBV7-9; J: TRBJ1-5; D: .; size: .; CDR3: CASSASISGQPQHF; DNA: TGTGCCAGCAGCGCCTCCATCTCGGGTCAGCCCCAGCATTTT
V: TRBV7-2; J: TRBJ2-7; D: TRBD1; size: .; CDR3: CASSLSIRGQHEQYF; DNA: TGTGCCAGCAGTCTTAGTATCAGGGGGCAGCACGAGCAGTACTTC
V: TRBV19; J: TRBJ1-1; D: .; size: few; CDR3: CASRRTNTEAFF; DNA: TGTGCCAGTAGGCGGACTAACACTGAAGCTTTCTTT
V: TRBV5-1; J: TRBJ2-5; D: TRBD1; size: .; CDR3: CASSFSGGQAQETQYF; DNA: TGCGCCAGCAGCTTCAGTGGGGGACAGGCACAAGAGACCCAGTACTTC
V: TRBV5-4; J: TRBJ1-2; D: TRBD1; size: .; CDR3: CASSRSTGMAYGYTF; DNA: TGTGCCAGCAGCCGATCGACAGGGATGGCCTATGGCTACACCTTC
V: TRBV29-1; J: TRBJ2-3; D: TRBD2; size: .; CDR3: CSVVGTSTADTQYF; DNA: TGCAGCGTTGTAGGGACTAGTACAGCAGATACGCAGTATTTT
V: TRBV5-6; J: TRBJ1-2; D: TRBD1; size: .; CDR3: CASSQGQGISYTF; DNA: TGTGCCAGCAGCCAGGGACAGGGGATTAGCTACACCTTC
V: TRBV11-2; J: TRBJ2-5; D: .; size: .; CDR3: CASSPGLIQETQYF; DNA: TGTGCCAGCAGCCCAGGACTAATCCAAGAGACCCAGTACTTC
V: TRBV2; J: TRBJ1-2; D: .; size: .; CDR3: CASSEWGPYGYTF; DNA: TGTGCCAGCAGTGAGTGGGGCCCCTATGGCTACACCTTC
V: TRBV29-1; J: TRBJ1-2; D: .; size: .; CDR3: CSVDQGSRIYGYTF; DNA: TGCAGCGTTGACCAGGGTTCCCGAATCTATGGCTACACCTTC
V: TRBV7-2; J: TRBJ1-2; D: TRBD1; size: few; CDR3: CASSLERDRVDYGYTF; DNA: TGTGCCAGCAGCTTAGAGCGGGACAGGGTAGACTATGGCTACACCTTC
V: TRBV4-1; J: TRBJ2-5; D: .; size: .; CDR3: CASSPDGAGRQETQYF; DNA: TGCGCCAGCAGCCCGGACGGAGCGGGCCGACAAGAGACCCAGTACTTC
V: TRBV5-1; J: TRBJ2-2; D: .; size: .; CDR3: CASSLQSGRNTGELFF; DNA: TGCGCCAGCAGCTTACAGAGTGGCAGGAACACCGGGGAGCTGTTTTTT
V: TRBV5-4; J: TRBJ1-4; D: .; size: .; CDR3: CASSLIQGGEKLFF; DNA: TGTGCCAGCAGCTTGATCCAGGGTGGGGAAAAACTGTTTTTT
V: TRBV4-1; J: TRBJ1-5; D: TRBD1; size: .; CDR3: CASSQERQGENQPQHF; DNA: TGCGCCAGCAGCCAAGAAAGACAGGGAGAGAATCAGCCCCAGCATTTT